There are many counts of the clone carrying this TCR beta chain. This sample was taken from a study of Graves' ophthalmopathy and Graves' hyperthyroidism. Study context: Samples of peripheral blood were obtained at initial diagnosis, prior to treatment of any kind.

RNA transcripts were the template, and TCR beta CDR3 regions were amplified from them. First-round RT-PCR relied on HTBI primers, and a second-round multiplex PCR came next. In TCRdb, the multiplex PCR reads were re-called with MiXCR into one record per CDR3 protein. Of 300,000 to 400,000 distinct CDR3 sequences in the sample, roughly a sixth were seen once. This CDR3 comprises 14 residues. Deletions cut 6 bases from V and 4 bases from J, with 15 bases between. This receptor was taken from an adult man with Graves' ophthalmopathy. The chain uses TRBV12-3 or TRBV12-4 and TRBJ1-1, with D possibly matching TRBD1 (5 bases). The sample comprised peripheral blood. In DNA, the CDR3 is TGTGCCAGCAGCCGTAGCGGGGCTGGCACTGAAGCTTTCTTT. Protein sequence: CASSRSGAGTEAFF.